A single sample gave rise to the 21 T cell receptor beta chains below, sequenced in a study of blood T cells in healthy people across ages. Alongside a J-beta primer mix, a sample-barcoded 5' primer served in a second PCR lasting roughly 7 to 11 cycles. Each CDR3 protein gets one entry after TCRdb re-called the 5' RACE reads with MiXCR. The sample has around 1.1 million distinct CDR3 sequences, 35% to 40% seen once. Input material: blood. Every receptor here comes from a man in his late teens or twenties in good health.

This clonotype was observed a single time. A clone one base away is much larger, so this may be a read error. The V gene is TRBV4-3, the J gene TRBJ2-1; no clear D. The assigned J gene may be wrong: the sequence end matches TRBJ2-7 better. The CDR3 loop spans 15 amino acids. Per the germline V gene, CDR1 is LGHNA and CDR2 is YSLEER. The CDR3 coding sequence is TGCGCCAGCAGCCAAGAGGTCAGCAGGTACAATGAGCAGTACTTC. This gives the protein CASSQEVSRYNEQYF.

This clonotype came up a few times. The V and J genes are TRBV27 and TRBJ1-2; TRBD1 might be the D (5 bases). Deletions cut 6 bases from V and 8 bases from J, with 25 bases between. Germline CDR1 is MNHEY and CDR2 is SMNVEV (reference sequence). This CDR3 is built from 16 residues. The CDR3 is CASSTTIQVAGKGYTF. The CDR3 nucleotides read TGTGCCAGCAGCACCACGATACAGGTCGCAGGGAAGGGCTACACCTTC.

Remarks on this clonotype: Germline is not matched at one junction end, which may reflect a read error. CDR3 protein: CNAHSGDQPQHF. The CDR3 DNA reads TGCAATGCTCATTCGGGTGATCAGCCCCAGCATTTT. This sequence joins TRBV20-1 and TRBJ1-5; D uncertain. Looked up from germline, CDR1 is DFQATT and CDR2 is SNEGSKA (reference sequence). The CDR3 has 12 amino acids.

V usage is TRBV6-5 and J usage is TRBJ1-6; D remains ambiguous. Germline V gives CDR1 MNHEY, CDR2 SVGAGI. V lost 2 bases and J lost 8, with 10 bases in between. CDR3 length equals 14 residues. CDR3 in amino acids: CASSYRGRDSPLHF. In DNA form, the CDR3 reads TGTGCCAGCAGTTACCGAGGGAGAGATTCACCCCTCCACTTT.

Concerning this clonotype itself: Possible read error: a much larger clone is one base away. The genes are TRBV7-9 and TRBJ2-7, with D tentatively TRBD1 (6 bases). V was cut by 5 bases and J by 7 bases, with 18 bases left in between. From germline, CDR1 is SEHNR and CDR2 FQNEAQ (reference sequence). The CDR3 loop spans 14 amino acids. The DNA of the CDR3 is TGTGCCAGCAGCCCTCGACAGGTCTACAATGAGCAGTACTTC. Amino acids: CASSPRQVYNEQYF. Full variable domain (rest looked up from reference TRBV7-9 and TRBJ2-7): DTGVSQNPRHKITKRGQNVTFRCDPISEHNRLYWYRQTLGQGPEFLTYFQNEAQLEKSRLLSDRFSAERPKGSFSTLEIQRTEQGDSAMYLCASSPRQVYNEQYFGPGTRLTVT.

This clonotype was observed many times. The chain recombines TRBV29-1 with TRBJ1-2, with D unclear. The CDR3 is made up of 10 amino acids. The V and J ends lost 5 bases and 7 bases respectively, with 8 bases between them. Germline values: CDR1 SQVTM, CDR2 ANQGSEA. CDR3 loop: CSVRRLGYTF. The CDR3 bases are TGCAGCGTTCGAAGGCTTGGCTACACCTTC.

This clonotype was counted at least ten times. This rearrangement joins TRBV4-3 to TRBJ1-2; no firm D call. Germline assignment: CDR1 LGHNA and CDR2 YSLEER. The CDR3 has 14 amino acids. The V end was cut by 0 bases, the J end by 5 bases, with 10 bases between. DNA for the CDR3: TGCGCCAGCAGCCAAGAGGTAGAAGGGTATGGCTACACCTTC. It codes for CASSQEVEGYGYTF.

A word on this clonotype: A much larger clone sits a single nucleotide away, making a read error possible. This chain uses TRBV12-3 or TRBV12-4 with TRBJ1-2; D might be TRBD1 (6 bases). This CDR3 spans 15 amino acids. V lost 7 bases to trimming and J lost 4 bases, with 19 bases between them. CDR3 residues: CASTADQGSLYGYTF. Written as DNA, the CDR3 is TGTGCCAGCACAGCCGATCAGGGGTCACTCTATGGCTACACCTTC.

This chain joins TRBV9 and TRBJ2-5; D is possibly TRBD1 (6 bases). V lost 0 bases to trimming and J lost 5 bases, with 11 bases between them. Germline CDR1 SGDLS, CDR2 YYNGEE. This CDR3 is built from 14 residues. The CDR3 is CASSVDREWETQYF. The CDR3 nucleotides read TGTGCCAGCAGCGTAGACAGGGAATGGGAGACCCAGTACTTC.

The rearrangement links TRBV20-1 to TRBJ2-7; D perhaps matches TRBD1 (6 bases). Trimming took 5 bases from V and 6 from J, leaving 17 bases between them. The CDR3 length is 13 residues. Germline CDR1 is DFQATT and CDR2 is SNEGSKA (reference sequence). The CDR3 DNA sequence: TGCAGTGCTGGGACATCCGACCGACCCGAGCAGTACTTC. It yields the protein CSAGTSDRPEQYF.

This chain uses TRBV5-1 with TRBJ1-1; the match to TRBD1 covers 7 bases. The V and J ends lost 4 bases and 1 base, in that order; junction bases with no gene match: 7. CDR1 SGHRS and CDR2 YFSETQ come from the germline V gene. There are 15 residues in the CDR3. CDR3 sequence: CASSPLTGTNTEAFF. CDR3 bases: TGCGCCAGCAGCCCCCTGACAGGGACGAACACTGAAGCTTTCTTT. Full variable domain (missing parts from reference TRBV5-1 and TRBJ1-1): KAGVTQTPRYLIKTRGQQVTLSCSPISGHRSVSWYQQTPGQGLQFLFEYFSETQRNKGNFPGRFSGRQFSNSRSEMNVSTLELGDSALYLCASSPLTGTNTEAFFGQGTRLTVV.

This clonotype appeared a few times. The chain uses TRBV6-2 or TRBV6-3 and TRBJ1-1; D not certain. The germline V gene encodes CDR1 MNHEY and CDR2 SVGEGT. Trimming left V 5 bases short and J 4 bases short, with 14 bases between. CDR3 length: 14 amino acids. The CDR3 DNA is TGTGCCAGCAGTAGATTTGGACGGGTCACTGAAGCTTTCTTT. It is translated as CASSRFGRVTEAFF.

The J gene is TRBJ1-1, the V gene TRBV7-2; the D is unclear. Germline V lookup: CDR1 SGHTA, CDR2 FQGNSA. The V end lost 0 bases, the J end lost 3 bases, and 11 bases lay between the germline ends. CDR3 length: 15 amino acids. CDR3 coding DNA: TGTGCCAGCAGCTTAGCCGGCGGGCGGGACACTGAAGCTTTCTTT. This translates into CASSLAGGRDTEAFF.

A remark on this clonotype: Mismatch with germline at one junction end may stem from a read error. This sequence joins TRBV7-2 and TRBJ1-2, with a weak D call TRBD1 (5 bases). The CDR3 covers 13 residues. Germline V gene lookup returns CDR1 SGHTA and CDR2 FQGNSA. CDR3 DNA sequence: TGTGCCATCAGCTCGACAGTGACCTATGGCTACACCTTC. As protein: CAISSTVTYGYTF.

The V gene is TRBV10-3, the J gene TRBJ2-2; the D gene could be TRBD1 or TRBD2 (5 bases each). V was trimmed by 4 bases and J by 7 bases, leaving 19 bases between them. The CDR3 has 16 amino acids. Germline CDR1 ENHRY, CDR2 SYGVKD. CDR3 loop: CAISVGRQIGLGELFF. The CDR3 nucleotides read TGTGCCATCAGTGTGGGGAGACAGATAGGTCTCGGGGAGCTGTTTTTT.

V and J are TRBV6-2 or TRBV6-3 and TRBJ2-1; D possibly corresponds to TRBD2 (6 bases). V shed 0 bases and J shed 7 bases, with 19 bases lying between them. CDR1 is MNHEY and CDR2 is SVGEGT in the germline V gene. The CDR3 length is 17 residues. The DNA for the CDR3 is TGTGCCAGCAGTTACTCACCACCGGGACTGAGTCGAAATGAGCAGTTCTTC. The encoded protein is CASSYSPPGLSRNEQFF.

Ten or more counts support this clonotype. V and J are TRBV12-3 or TRBV12-4 and TRBJ2-7; 7 positions agree with TRBD1. CDR3 length equals 14 residues. The junction had 8 bases not matched to a gene; V was cut back by 4 bases and J by 5 bases. This chain's CDR3 is CASSSTDRVDEQYF. DNA of the CDR3: TGTGCCAGCAGTTCAACCGACAGGGTCGACGAGCAGTACTTC.

This clonotype was picked up a small number of times. The chain links TRBV20-1 to TRBJ1-5; D may be TRBD1 (5 bases). This CDR3 has 15 amino acids. The V gene's germline CDR1 is DFQATT and CDR2 SNEGSKA (reference sequence). V gave up 7 bases and J gave up 0 bases, with 16 bases separating them. CDR3: CSVMAEGISNQPQHF. The CDR3 coding sequence is TGCAGTGTGATGGCCGAGGGGATTAGCAATCAGCCCCAGCATTTT.

This clonotype was found a few times. V is TRBV5-5 and J is TRBJ1-5; D ambiguous. The V end lost 0 bases, the J end lost 0 bases, and 13 bases lay between the germline ends. This CDR3 contains 17 residues. Germline loops: CDR1 SGHKS, CDR2 YYEKEE (reference sequence). Here the CDR3 DNA reads TGTGCCAGCAGCTTGGGTTCCAAGGACTATAGCAATCAGCCCCAGCATTTT. Its translation is CASSLGSKDYSNQPQHF.

The chain combines TRBV2 with TRBJ2-5; 9 bases are a match to TRBD1. The DNA end is more similar to TRBJ2-7, so the J call may be wrong. The CDR3 runs to 15 residues. Germline V gene sequence: CDR1 SNHLY, CDR2 FYNNEI. The CDR3 here is CASSPRTGAIYEQYF. CDR3 in DNA: TGTGCCAGCAGTCCACGGACAGGGGCGATCTACGAGCAGTACTTC.

This clonotype was seen only once. Here the CDR3 reads CASSRTGENYGYTF. The CDR3 DNA reads TGTGCCAGTTCCAGGACAGGGGAAAACTATGGCTACACCTTC. This chain joins TRBV14 and TRBJ1-2, with 9 bases fitting TRBD1. Germline V gene data show CDR1 as SGHDN and CDR2 as FVKESK. The CDR3 runs 14 residues. The V segment lost 9 bases and the J segment 2 bases; nucleotides outside the gene matches: 7.